The clone carrying this T cell receptor beta chain has more than one count but fewer than ten. Its antigen is not identified. Described time point: patch test 1, 2 weeks after DPC sensitization. Treatment indicated: therapeutic diphenylcyclopropenone sensitization with weekly scalp DPC. The record originates from a study of human T cells and chemical hapten exposure. Study-wide results and caveats: Clustering by CDR3 similarity yielded significantly more large clusters from expanded TCRs than controls.

The V gene lost 3 bases and the J gene lost 5 bases, with 8 bases spanning the gap. Germline CDR1 MGHDK, CDR2 SYGVNS. This CDR3 has 14 residues. Library preparation tagged each individual cDNA molecule with a unique molecular identifier. A single record per CDR3 protein comes from TCRdb applying MiXCR to the RACE reads. Of fewer than 130,000 distinct CDR3 sequences in the sample, approximately 10% were seen once. The sequence was obtained from a woman aged 40 to 49 with alopecia areata. Some clones in this sample may be carry-over from other donors' samples. Sequencing was performed on whole blood, taken in connection with sensitization to the hapten diphenylcyclopropenone (DPC). The chain joins TRBV25-1 to TRBJ1-6, with unresolved D. CDR3 DNA sequence: TGTGCCAGCAGTGACCCGGCTAATAATTCACCCCTCCACTTT. Protein: CASSDPANNSPLHF. The entire variable domain, with the rest obtained from reference TRBV25-1 and TRBJ1-6, is as follows: EADIYQTPRYLVIGTGKKITLECSQTMGHDKMYWYQQDPGMELHLIHYSYGVNSTEKGDLSSESTVSRIRTEHFPLTLESARPSHTSQYLCASSDPANNSPLHFGNGTRLTVT.